A selection of T cell receptor beta chains follows, all from one sample in a study of CD8+ T cells in alopecia areata. The protocol was immunoSEQ multiplex PCR, while the TCRdb copy is restricted to in-frame clones and leaves out a portion. The table records more than 140,000 clones, 85% to 90% of them present only once. The sample in question was CD8+ T cells sorted from blood, obtained at week 4, from a patient treated with tofacitinib. These receptors were obtained from a human donor with alopecia areata. Both conserved end residues are trimmed from each CDR3. The D gene is left open where the match is weak. Part of the rows lack a size; the others show once, few, many or a class for expanded clones.

j_gene | v_gene | abundance | d_gene | CDR3aa
TRBJ1-2 | TRBV27 | NA | NA | ASSKGGLGYT
TRBJ2-5 | TRBV27 | NA | TRBD1 | ASSKTGEETQY
TRBJ2-1 | TRBV29-1 | NA | NA | SVNPYNEQF
TRBJ2-5 | TRBV29-1 | NA | TRBD2 | SVEGEGETQY
TRBJ2-1 | TRBV6-5 | NA | TRBD1 | ASSYGTALSNEQF
TRBJ2-7 | TRBV29-1 | few | NA | SVRRGYEQY
TRBJ2-5 | TRBV5-4 | NA | NA | ASSLHSQETQY
TRBJ2-3 | TRBV29-1 | few | TRBD2 | SVEARGGRTDTQY
TRBJ1-2 | TRBV15 | NA | NA | ATGPHGRPNYGYT
TRBJ2-1 | TRBV7-9 | NA | TRBD2 | ASSLLNGRDDEQF
TRBJ2-3 | TRBV27 | once | NA | ASSLSRGDLRDTQY
TRBJ2-3 | TRBV7-3 | NA | NA | ASSSPGGRDTDTQY
TRBJ2-7 | TRBV10-2 | NA | NA | ASGDIPYEQY
TRBJ1-2 | TRBV4-1 | NA | TRBD1 | ASSQDSGQGNYGYT
TRBJ2-3 | TRBV6-1 | NA | TRBD2 | ASSDLAGATDTQY
TRBJ2-7 | TRBV7-9 | NA | TRBD2 | ATQGGFSDEQY
TRBJ2-2 | TRBV2 | NA | NA | ASIIPGQPGELF
TRBJ2-7 | TRBV27 | NA | TRBD2 | ASTGGSSYEQY